This T cell receptor beta chain was recorded in a study of T-cell reconstitution after alpha-beta-depleted transplantation in children. For TCRbeta, the library was prepared with unique molecular identifiers. One entry per CDR3 protein, called by TCRdb with MiXCR from the PCR reads. The repertoire includes roughly 350,000 distinct CDR3 sequences, around 16% of them detected once, and 35% to 50% sits in the top ten. Study results and caveats: Newly made T cells mostly supplied T-cell counts and diversity one year after transplant. Reported findings indicate that, about two months after transplant, alpha-beta T cells came from several hundred expanded clones, which were derived from non-depleted graft cells. The study traced high day-60 TCRbeta diversity in some patients to surviving recipient T cells and thymic progenitors.

This clonotype was detected only a few times. Antigen: not known. The germline gives CDR1 SGDLS, CDR2 YYNGEE. The V segment lost 2 bases and the J segment 9 bases; nucleotides outside the gene matches: 5. The CDR3 extends over 13 amino acids. The rearrangement joins TRBV9 to TRBJ2-1, with TRBD1 matching 7 bases. The clonotype was recovered from a male patient aged 2 to 9 who had a stem cell transplant for acute lymphoblastic leukemia, so the T cells may come from the graft donor. The sequencing here drew on PBMCs, mostly from graft donor cells, taken 360 days after TCRalphabeta/CD19-depleted stem cell transplant. The CDR3 spells CASSVGQIGEQFF. The DNA for the CDR3 is TGTGCCAGCAGCGTGGGACAGATAGGTGAGCAGTTCTTC.